This entry concerns a single T cell receptor beta chain. The antigen remains unidentified. The PCR was carried out with 60 Vbeta primers and 13 Jbeta primers. Produced via immunoSEQ multiplex PCR; TCRdb's table is partial and in-frame only. Here the sample spans about 200,000 clones, approximately 78% being singletons. The source of the sample is a study of cytomegalovirus exposure and HLA in healthy donors. Study conclusions and caveats: In an earlier analysis, in roughly 580 donors, most V segments appeared productive either ~90% or ~30% of the time.

Germline V gives CDR1 MNHEY, CDR2 SMNVEV (reference sequence). This CDR3 contains 17 residues. J gave up 10 bases and V 3 bases, and 16 bases lay outside the gene matches. The source is a woman between 40 and 55 years old in good health and CMV-seronegative. The sequenced sample was PBMCs. The chain has TRBV27 and TRBJ2-1; 9 bases line up with TRBD1. This CDR3 is CASSFRQPGTGYREQFF. The CDR3 DNA is TGTGCCAGCAGTTTCCGACAACCCGGGACAGGGTACAGAGAGCAGTTCTTC.